These T cell receptor beta chains were read from a single sample in a study of blood T cell repertoires in COVID-19. The protocol was immunoSEQ multiplex PCR, while the TCRdb copy is restricted to in-frame clones and leaves out a portion. In the table there are hundreds of thousands of clones, roughly 85% of which are singletons. Material for sequencing was PBMCs or T cells enriched from blood (not recorded which). All receptors come from a woman aged 25-40 years who had been exposed to COVID-19. Each CDR3 is given with its conserved first and last residue. The order of the fields is D gene, V gene, clone size, J gene, CDR3 DNA, CDR3 protein. A D gene is named only where the DNA matches it firmly. Clone sizes are given selectively: once, few, many, or a class where the clone is expanded.

>NA|TRBV2|NA|TRBJ1-1
TGTGCCACCCACCCTCGGGGGGAGAACACTGAAGCTTTCTTT
CATHPRGENTEAFF
>NA|TRBV5-4|NA|TRBJ2-5
TGTGCCAGCAGCGACCACTGGACGACAGCTCAAGAGACCCAGTACTTC
CASSDHWTTAQETQYF
>NA|TRBV19|NA|TRBJ1-2
TGTGCCAGTACCGAGCTAGGGGTCGGCTACACCTTC
CASTELGVGYTF
>TRBD1|TRBV19|NA|TRBJ2-3
TGTGCCAGTGGACAGGGCGGAGCAGATACGCAGTATTTT
CASGQGGADTQYF
>TRBD2|TRBV4-1|NA|TRBJ2-7
TGCGCCAGCAGCCAAGGTCGGACTAGCGGGACCTACGAGCAGTACTTC
CASSQGRTSGTYEQYF
>NA|TRBV3-1/TRBV3-2|NA|TRBJ2-7
TGTGCCAGCGGAACCCCGGGACAAGATTCCTACGAGCAGTACTTC
CASGTPGQDSYEQYF
>TRBD1|TRBV11-2|NA|TRBJ2-5
TGTGCCAGCAGCAAAGACAGGGCCCCCTCGTCCGAGACCCAGTACTTC
CASSKDRAPSSETQYF
>NA|TRBV19|once|TRBJ1-3
TGTGCCAGTTGTCCCGGTCCCGGAAACACCATATATTTT
CASCPGPGNTIYF
>TRBD1|TRBV27|NA|TRBJ1-6
TGTGCCAGCAGCCCTCTTGGAGGGACAGGGAGCTCCTATAATTCACCCCTCCACTTT
CASSPLGGTGSSYNSPLHF
>NA|TRBV4-1|NA|TRBJ2-1
TGCGCCAGCAGCCAAGCTCGGTTCCCCCCCTACAATGAGCAGTTCTTC
CASSQARFPPYNEQFF
>TRBD1|TRBV2|NA|TRBJ1-5
TGTGCCAGCAGCGGGGACAGGGGATATAGCAATCAGCCCCAGCATTTT
CASSGDRGYSNQPQHF
>NA|TRBV5-1|NA|TRBJ2-2
TGCGCCAGCAGCTCAAACACCGGGGAGCTGTTTTTT
CASSSNTGELFF
>NA|TRBV18|NA|TRBJ1-3
TGTGCCAGCTCAGGAGGTTCGGGACTCCAGGGAAACACCATATATTTT
CASSGGSGLQGNTIYF
>TRBD2|TRBV6-5|NA|TRBJ2-7
TGTGCCAGTCGGACTAGCGGGAGCACCTACGAGCAGTACTTC
CASRTSGSTYEQYF
>TRBD2|TRBV10-3|NA|TRBJ2-7
TGTGCCATCAGAGACGGGACTAGCGTCTACGAGCAGTACTTC
CAIRDGTSVYEQYF
>TRBD1|TRBV28|once|TRBJ1-2
TGTGCCAGCAGCCTTCTTGACAGGGAGAATGGCTACACCTTC
CASSLLDRENGYTF
>NA|TRBV10-3|NA|TRBJ1-5
TGTGCCATCACTCAGGGGACGGGGCAGCCCCAGCATTTT
CAITQGTGQPQHF
>TRBD1|TRBV9|NA|TRBJ2-1
TGTGCCAGCAGCTCTCAGACAGGGAACAATGAGCAGTTCTTC
CASSSQTGNNEQFF
>NA|TRBV27|once|TRBJ1-5
TGTGCCAGCAGCATTACAGGGCTGCGCAATCAGCCCCAGCATTTT
CASSITGLRNQPQHF
>NA|TRBV5-8|once|TRBJ1-2
TGTGCCAGCAGACAACCAATGTCTAAATCGACACCTTCTAACTATGGCTACACCTTC
CASRQPMSKSTPSNYGYTF
>TRBD1|TRBV27|NA|TRBJ2-7
TGTGCCAGCATCGAGGGGGCCGGGCAGTACTTC
CASIEGAGQYF
>NA|TRBV27|NA|TRBJ1-1
TGTGCCAGCAGTTTACAGGGAGGAGGTTCGACTGAAGCTTTCTTT
CASSLQGGGSTEAFF
>TRBD1|TRBV19|NA|TRBJ2-3
TGTGCCAGTACACGGGACAGGGGCATCGGTACGCAGTATTTT
CASTRDRGIGTQYF
>NA|TRBV7-2|NA|TRBJ2-7
TGTGCCAGCAGCCTACGAGACAGCCACGAGCAGTACTTC
CASSLRDSHEQYF
>NA|TRBV4-1|NA|TRBJ2-5
TGCGCCAGCAGCCACCGGGGGAGGAGTCAAGAGACCCAGTACTTC
CASSHRGRSQETQYF
>NA|TRBV5-1|NA|TRBJ2-1
TGCGCCAGCAGGACAGAACGAAATGAGCAGTTCTTC
CASRTERNEQFF
>NA|TRBV4-1|NA|TRBJ1-2
TGCGCCAGCAGCCAAGATTTAGGGGACTATGGCTACACCTTC
CASSQDLGDYGYTF
>NA|TRBV28|NA|TRBJ2-7
TGTGCCAGCATCTCCGGAGTCTACGAGCAGTACTTC
CASISGVYEQYF
>NA|TRBV11-3|NA|TRBJ2-1
TGTGCCAGCAGCTCCTCTGGCGGGGGCGGGATCAATGAGCAGTTCTTC
CASSSSGGGGINEQFF
>NA|TRBV15|once|TRBJ2-1
TGTGCCACCAGCAGAGATCTGGGGGGTTCCTACAATGAGCAGTTCTTC
CATSRDLGGSYNEQFF
>TRBD2|TRBV19|NA|TRBJ2-2
TGTGCCAGTAGTATAACTAGCGGGAGGAGCACCGGGGAGCTGTTTTTT
CASSITSGRSTGELFF
>NA|TRBV30|NA|TRBJ1-4
TGTGCCTGGAATGTCGGAGGCGGGATTGAAAAACTGTTTTTT
CAWNVGGGIEKLFF